This note documents a single T cell receptor (beta chain) sequence. Its antigen is still unknown. PCR was performed using 60 Vbeta and 13 Jbeta primers. Source study methods: Among the unique TCR beta chains that a later analysis counted, about 85 million in all, roughly 11 million were shared. Sequenced by immunoSEQ multiplex PCR; TCRdb stores in-frame clones only, minus some. V, J and clone size were drawn from that table, and D and trimming were deduced from the DNA. Recorded here are 150,000 or so clones; the top ten clones represent 2.1%. Nominally healthy donors provided the samples, though records likely missed some immune exposures. V was shortened by 0 bases and J by 5 bases, with 12 bases between the two germline ends. Germline CDR1 and CDR2: SGHRS and YFSETQ. CDR3 size: 14 residues. This specimen comes from a study of cytomegalovirus exposure and HLA in healthy donors. Study-level points and caveats: The authors reported that TCR beta sequences could predict HLA-A and HLA-B alleles. These predictions were accurate for most subjects in the first cohort.

This clonotype was sampled from a man between 25 and 39 years old in good health and CMV-seronegative. The chain couples TRBV5-1 to TRBJ2-7; maybe TRBD2 (5 bases). The material sequenced was PBMCs. Here the CDR3 reads CASSLGLSSNEQYF. For the CDR3, the DNA is TGCGCCAGCAGCTTGGGACTAAGTAGTAACGAGCAGTACTTC.